The next 19 T cell receptor beta chains were all read from a single sample in a study of post-analysis software for immune sequencing data (dated by TCRdb to the mid-2010s). Study-wide findings and limitations: Four to six TRBV segments, including TRBV5-6, TRBV5-1 and TRBV20-1, were significantly more frequent in patients than controls.

Antigens for these TCRs are unknown. The library was prepared using PCR. The instrument was an Illumina HiSeq 2500. To reduce PCR and sequencing biases, unique molecular identifiers were built into the TCR beta cDNA libraries. The public reads were reanalyzed by TCRdb: fastp trimming at Q25, MiXCR alignment, in-frame beta chains only. Rows are unified per CDR3 protein, each entry keeping the most common DNA and genes. Recorded for this sample are some 800,000 distinct CDR3 sequences; around 42% of them occurred a single time. 4.9% of the sample rests with the top ten. Sequencing was done on a sample of blood. Every receptor here comes from a girl aged 10 to 17 with multiple sclerosis.

V and J are TRBV7-9 and TRBJ2-5; 11 bases agree with TRBD2. CDR1 is SEHNR and CDR2 is FQNEAQ in the germline V gene (reference sequence). The CDR3 runs to 17 residues. J gave up 4 bases and V 5 bases, and 12 bases lay outside the gene matches. Written as DNA, the CDR3 is TGTGCCAGCAGCACCCGACTAGCGGGAACGACGGGAGAGACCCAGTACTTC. It codes for CASSTRLAGTTGETQYF.

V gene TRBV7-6 combines with J gene TRBJ2-5; D is possibly TRBD1 or TRBD2 (5 bases each). The CDR3 is 15 amino acids. Trimming pared 1 base from V and 5 bases from J, leaving 14 bases between. Germline V CDR1 and CDR2: SGHVS, FNYEAQ. The CDR3 loop reads CASSLGQTVAETQYF. In DNA form, the CDR3 reads TGTGCCAGCAGCTTAGGACAGACGGTAGCGGAGACCCAGTACTTC.

This sequence joins TRBV20-1 and TRBJ2-7, with TRBD2 identical over 7 bases. Matching the DNA end better, TRBJ2-5 makes the J call doubtful. The CDR3 has 15 amino acids. Germline V gives CDR1 DFQATT, CDR2 SNEGSKA (reference sequence). In DNA form, the CDR3 reads TGCAGTGCTAGAGATGGGGGGAGGGCCCAAGAGACCCAGTACTTC. Translation: CSARDGGRAQETQYF.

The chain is built from TRBV29-1 and TRBJ1-5, with a weak D call TRBD1 (5 bases). Germline V lookup: CDR1 SQVTM, CDR2 ANQGSEA. V was pared by 3 bases and J by 9 bases, with 12 bases between. The CDR3 is 12 amino acids. The CDR3: CSVELSGGPQHF. Written as DNA, the CDR3 is TGCAGCGTTGAGCTATCCGGGGGGCCCCAGCATTTT.

The chain uses TRBV7-6 and TRBJ2-4, with 8 nucleotides matching TRBD2. The J call is doubtful: the DNA matches TRBJ2-7 better. The CDR3 contains 18 residues. The germline V gene encodes CDR1 SGHVS and CDR2 FNYEAQ. CDR3 nucleotides: TGTGCCAGCAGCTTAGGACCCTTCAGCGGGAGTTCCCCCTACGAGCAGTACTTC. Translating it yields CASSLGPFSGSSPYEQYF.

The chain employs TRBV7-6 and TRBJ2-1; 11 positions agree with TRBD2. In germline, CDR1 is SGHVS, CDR2 FNYEAQ. The V and J ends lost 1 base and 3 bases, in that order; junction bases with no gene match: 2. The CDR3 length is 16 residues. The CDR3: CASSLGGLADYNEQFF. The CDR3, as DNA: TGTGCCAGCAGCTTAGGGGGACTAGCGGACTACAATGAGCAGTTCTTC.

This chain links TRBV5-1 with TRBJ2-1; TRBD2 matches at 8 bases. V dropped 2 bases and J dropped 9; count of bases not matched to a gene: 10. The germline V gene encodes CDR1 SGHRS and CDR2 YFSETQ. This CDR3 comprises 15 residues. The CDR3 coding sequence is TGCGCCAGCAGCTTTCTAGCGGGCCCCGACGGTGAGCAGTTCTTC. Its translation: CASSFLAGPDGEQFF.

This clonotype appeared once. The chain joins TRBV21-1 to TRBJ2-7; TRBD1, as called in the table, went unchecked against the DNA. TRBV21-1 is recorded as a pseudogene. The CDR3 extends over 15 amino acids. The CDR3 nucleotides read TGTGCCAGCAGCTTGGGGACCGACGGTTCCTACGAGCAGTACTTC. It is translated as CASSLGTDGSYEQYF.

This clonotype was picked up a small number of times. The J gene is TRBJ1-2, the V gene TRBV7-3, with TRBD1 identical over 7 bases. Germline assignment: CDR1 SGHTA and CDR2 FQGTGA. Unmatched junction bases numbered 4, after V lost 2 bases and J lost 4 bases. The CDR3 spans 14 residues. The CDR3 reads CASSLGGDSYGYTF. As DNA, the CDR3 is TGTGCCAGCAGCTTAGGGGGGGACAGCTATGGCTACACCTTC.

CDR3 DNA sequence: TGTGCCAGCAACGGGGGAGCTACCTACGAGCAGTACTTC. This gives the protein CASNGGATYEQYF. The chain employs TRBV2 and TRBJ2-7; D is possibly TRBD2 (6 bases). Trimming took 7 bases from V and 2 from J, leaving 12 bases between them. The CDR3 runs to 13 residues. CDR1 and CDR2 from the germline V gene are SNHLY and FYNNEI.

V usage is TRBV20-1 and J usage is TRBJ2-3; the match to TRBD2 covers 9 bases. V was pared by 8 bases and J by 2 bases, with 11 bases of the junction left unmatched. This CDR3 is 15 amino acids long. Per germline, CDR1 DFQATT and CDR2 SNEGSKA (reference sequence). The CDR3 loop is CSFNVAGAPTDTQYF. The CDR3 bases are TGCAGTTTCAACGTAGCGGGAGCGCCCACAGATACGCAGTATTTT.

This clonotype was seen a handful of times. This rearrangement joins TRBV20-1 to TRBJ1-5, with unresolved D. Germline lookup yields CDR1 DFQATT and CDR2 SNEGSKA (reference sequence). CDR3 length equals 14 residues. V was clipped by 6 bases and J by 7 bases, with 19 bases between them. CDR3 residues: CSATPSIGEQPQHF. CDR3 DNA sequence: TGCAGTGCCACACCTTCGATCGGAGAGCAGCCCCAGCATTTT.

The chain carries TRBV28 and TRBJ2-5; TRBD1 aligns across 7 bases. This CDR3 is built from 12 residues. Germline V gene data show CDR1 as MDHEN and CDR2 as SYDVKM. The V gene end was trimmed by 10 bases and the J gene end by 2 bases; junction bases not matched to a gene: 4. The CDR3 protein is CAILDRQETQYF. CDR3 DNA: TGTGCCATCTTGGACAGGCAAGAGACCCAGTACTTC. Full variable domain (missing parts from reference TRBV28 and TRBJ2-5): DVKVTQSSRYLVKRTGEKVFLECVQDMDHENMFWYRQDPGLGLRLIYFSYDVKMKEKGDIPEGYSVSREKKERFSLILESASTNQTSMYLCAILDRQETQYFGPGTRLLVL.

The V call is TRBV4-2, the J call TRBJ1-5; tentative D call: TRBD1 (6 bases). Looked up from germline, CDR1 is LGHNA and CDR2 is YNFKEQ. Trimming removed 0 bases from V and 0 bases from J, with 12 bases in between. The CDR3 sequence is 17 residues long. The CDR3 loop reads CASSQEDSLYSNQPQHF. As DNA, the CDR3 is TGTGCCAGCAGCCAAGAGGACAGCCTTTATAGCAATCAGCCCCAGCATTTT.

This clonotype turned up a few times. This chain connects TRBV14 to TRBJ2-3; the match to TRBD2 covers 9 bases. The germline V gene has CDR1 SGHDN and CDR2 FVKESK. The J segment lost 0 bases and the V segment lost 1 base, leaving 5 bases of the junction unmatched. This CDR3 is built from 17 residues. The CDR3 DNA is TGTGCCAGCAGCCAAGTGCTAGCGGGACCAAGCACAGATACGCAGTATTTT. Translated: CASSQVLAGPSTDTQYF.

The chain links TRBV6-5 to TRBJ1-2; tentatively, D is TRBD1 (6 bases). Germline V gene data show CDR1 as MNHEY and CDR2 as SVGAGI. V was pared by 0 bases and J by 4 bases, with 21 bases between. The CDR3 contains 18 residues. As DNA, the CDR3 is TGTGCCAGCAGTTACTCGCGAACAGGGATAGGTATTGGCTATGGCTACACCTTC. The encoded protein is CASSYSRTGIGIGYGYTF.

In the case of this clonotype: Since a much larger clone is just one base distant, this may be a read error. V gene TRBV11-2 combines with J gene TRBJ2-1; D may be TRBD1 (6 bases). Germline V gives CDR1 SGHAT, CDR2 FQNNGV. V lost 11 bases, J lost 8 bases, and 16 bases lay in between. The CDR3 spans 12 residues. CDR3 nucleotide sequence: TGTGCCGGCGCACAGGGACGTTATGAGCAGTTCTTC. It codes for CAGAQGRYEQFF. Combining the CDR3 with reference TRBV11-2 and TRBJ2-1 gives the whole variable domain EAGVAQSPRYKIIEKRQSVAFWCNPISGHATLYWYQQILGQGPKLLIQFQNNGVVDDSQLPKDRFSAERLKGVDSTLKIQPAKLEDSAVYLCAGAQGRYEQFFGPGTRLTVL.

This CDR3 reads CSARDHEGADYGYTF. CDR3 in DNA: TGCAGTGCTAGAGATCATGAGGGGGCCGACTATGGCTACACCTTC. V usage is TRBV20-1 and J usage is TRBJ1-2; TRBD1 matches at 7 bases. This CDR3 contains 15 residues. V shed 0 bases and J 3 bases; nucleotides not matched to a gene: 7. Looked up from germline, CDR1 is DFQATT and CDR2 is SNEGSKA (reference sequence).

This clonotype was seen just once. The chain links TRBV7-9 to TRBJ1-2; the D is unclear. The CDR3 covers 13 residues. Trimming removed 8 bases from V and 5 bases from J, with 15 bases in between. Germline-derived CDR1 and CDR2 are SEHNR and FQNEAQ (reference sequence). The CDR3 spells CASQWADLYGYTF. CDR3 DNA: TGTGCCAGCCAGTGGGCAGACCTATATGGCTACACCTTC. Looking up the rest from reference TRBV7-9 and TRBJ1-2 gives the full variable domain: DTGVSQNPRHKITKRGQNVTFRCDPISEHNRLYWYRQTLGQGPEFLTYFQNEAQLEKSRLLSDRFSAERPKGSFSTLEIQRTEQGDSAMYLCASQWADLYGYTFGSGTRLTVV.